These 17 T cell receptor beta chains originate from one sample sequenced in a study of human thymus T cells. Thymus tissue for the work was resected from patients undergoing corrective heart surgery. Assay used: immunoSEQ multiplex PCR; TCRdb lists only in-frame clones, some missing. This sample has tens of thousands of clones, with over 85% found just once. Source material: thymus tissue. These receptors all stem from a girl in the first two years of life with a congenital heart defect but otherwise immunologically healthy.

The rearrangement links TRBV4-1 to TRBJ2-1; D unclear. The CDR3 has 16 residues. The V and J ends lost 6 bases and 0 bases respectively, with 15 bases between them. Germline-derived CDR1 and CDR2 are MGHRA and YSYEKL. The CDR3 region is CASSRPPRFSYNEQFF. The CDR3 region has the DNA TGCGCCAGCAGTCGCCCCCCCCGGTTCTCCTACAATGAGCAGTTCTTC.

The rearrangement links TRBV7-9 to TRBJ1-5, with a tentative D call TRBD1 (5 bases). Germline-derived CDR1 and CDR2 are SEHNR and FQNEAQ (reference sequence). This CDR3 spans 16 amino acids. Trimming stripped 0 bases from V and 5 bases from J, with 14 bases between. This chain's CDR3 is CASSLAVTGRHQPQHF. Written as DNA, the CDR3 is TGTGCCAGCAGCTTAGCGGTAACGGGACGGCATCAGCCCCAGCATTTT.

V and J are TRBV27 and TRBJ2-1, with 13 positions matching TRBD2. The germline V gene encodes CDR1 MNHEY and CDR2 SMNVEV (reference sequence). The V segment lost 5 bases and the J segment 5 bases; nucleotides outside the gene matches: 3. The CDR3 spans 15 residues. Here the CDR3 reads CASSPGTSGNNEQFF. CDR3 nucleotides: TGTGCCAGCAGTCCTGGGACTAGCGGGAACAATGAGCAGTTCTTC.

The chain couples TRBV4-1 to TRBJ2-6; no definite D call. The ends were cut back, 0 bases at V and 0 bases at J, with 21 bases in the middle. The CDR3 spans 21 residues. CDR1 is MGHRA and CDR2 is YSYEKL in the germline V gene. The CDR3 loop reads CASSQDAVQFDSFSGANVLTF. The CDR3 nucleotides are TGCGCCAGCAGCCAAGACGCCGTGCAATTTGACTCCTTCTCTGGGGCCAACGTCCTGACTTTC.

The CDR3 region has the DNA TGTGCCTCCCAGCCCCTAGAGATCATGGACTATGGCTACACCTTC. Translated, it gives CASQPLEIMDYGYTF. This sequence joins TRBV6-1 and TRBJ1-2; D ambiguous. The CDR3 runs to 15 residues. The V gene's germline CDR1 is MNHNS and CDR2 SASEGT. V was cut by 11 bases and J by 3 bases, with 22 bases left in between.

CDR3 residues: CASSPRMFF. The DNA for the CDR3 is TGTGCCAGCTCACCAAGGATGTTCTTC. The rearrangement joins TRBV18 to TRBJ2-1; D gene unclear. The germline gives CDR1 KGHSH, CDR2 LQKENI. The V gene lost 2 bases and the J gene lost 15 bases, with 5 bases spanning the gap. The CDR3 sequence is 9 residues long.

The chain employs TRBV10-3 and TRBJ2-7; possibly TRBD1 or TRBD2 for D (6 bases each). Germline V gene data show CDR1 as ENHRY and CDR2 as SYGVKD. This CDR3 contains 18 residues. V was pared by 4 bases and J by 4 bases, with 26 bases between. The CDR3 DNA sequence: TGTGCCATCAGTGTGGGGGGACCCGTACAGGGACTTCTTTACGAGCAGTACTTC. It specifies CAISVGGPVQGLLYEQYF.

The V gene is TRBV7-6, the J gene TRBJ1-2; D may be TRBD1 (5 bases). CDR3 length equals 16 residues. Trimming shortened V by 5 bases and J by 6 bases, and 22 bases separated the two germline ends. Germline values: CDR1 SGHVS, CDR2 FNYEAQ. The CDR3 reads CASSPKWGPNGDGYTF. In DNA, the CDR3 is TGTGCCAGCAGCCCTAAGTGGGGACCGAATGGGGATGGCTACACCTTC.

In nucleotides, the CDR3 is TGTGCCAGCAGTGAAGCCCGCTCGGGCAATCAGCCCCAGCATTTT. Translating gives CASSEARSGNQPQHF. The chain carries TRBV25-1 and TRBJ1-5; no reliable D call. CDR1 and CDR2 (germline): MGHDK, SYGVNS. The CDR3 totals 15 residues. Trimming pared 2 bases from V and 2 bases from J, leaving 10 bases between.

V and J are TRBV28 and TRBJ2-7; 7 bases fit TRBD1. The V and J ends lost 5 bases and 6 bases, in that order; junction bases with no gene match: 10. The CDR3 loop spans 14 amino acids. Germline CDR1 reads MDHEN; CDR2 reads SYDVKM. CDR3 loop: CASSPNDRAGEQYF. The CDR3 DNA reads TGTGCCAGCAGTCCTAACGACAGGGCTGGCGAGCAGTACTTC.

The genes are TRBV11-1 and TRBJ2-1, with TRBD2 matching over 10 bases. CDR1 SGHAT and CDR2 FQDESV come from the germline V gene (reference sequence). CDR3 length: 16 residues. V gave up 4 bases and J gave up 2 bases; unmatched junction bases: 5. CDR3 amino acids: CASSSETSGPYNEQFF. CDR3 sequence (DNA): TGTGCCAGCAGCTCGGAGACTAGCGGGCCCTACAATGAGCAGTTCTTC.

This chain connects TRBV27 to TRBJ2-3; 7 nucleotides agree with TRBD2. V dropped 5 bases and J dropped 4; count of bases not matched to a gene: 12. The CDR3 sequence is 16 residues long. Germline CDR1 is MNHEY and CDR2 is SMNVEV (reference sequence). The CDR3 protein is CASSEEGGPTADTQYF. CDR3 coding DNA: TGTGCCAGCAGTGAGGAGGGAGGGCCCACCGCAGATACGCAGTATTTT.

This sequence joins TRBV7-9 and TRBJ1-2; 10 bases match TRBD1. The CDR3 is made up of 19 amino acids. V lost 1 base and J lost 5; bases outside the gene matches: 16. Germline CDR1 reads SEHNR; CDR2 reads FQNEAQ (reference sequence). This chain's CDR3 is CASSLVIGDRGASRYGYTF. In DNA, the CDR3 is TGTGCCAGCAGCTTAGTAATTGGGGACAGGGGCGCTTCGAGATATGGCTACACCTTC.

The rearrangement uses TRBV27 and TRBJ1-2; D uncertain. The germline V gene has CDR1 MNHEY and CDR2 SMNVEV (reference sequence). V lost 6 bases and J 0 bases, leaving 17 bases between the germline ends. This CDR3 contains 16 residues. The DNA of the CDR3 is TGTGCCAGCAGCATATTCCCTGGAGGGCCTAACTATGGCTACACCTTC. This codes for CASSIFPGGPNYGYTF.

CDR3 residues: CASSRPSHRGQEYYGYTF. As DNA, the CDR3 is TGTGCCAGTAGTCGACCTTCCCACAGGGGGCAGGAGTACTATGGCTACACCTTC. The rearrangement uses TRBV19 and TRBJ1-2; 9 positions agree with TRBD1. V was pared by 5 bases and J by 3 bases, with 16 bases of the junction left unmatched. The germline gives CDR1 LNHDA, CDR2 SQIVND (reference sequence). CDR3 length: 18 residues.

The chain combines TRBV5-1 with TRBJ2-1, with 8 bases lining up with TRBD2. Germline V CDR1 and CDR2: SGHRS, YFSETQ. V trimming: 0 bases; J trimming: 0 bases; junction bases outside the gene matches: 2. This CDR3 has 16 amino acids. The CDR3 nucleotides read TGCGCCAGCAGCTTGGGGAGCGGGAGCTCCTACAATGAGCAGTTCTTC. Protein product: CASSLGSGSSYNEQFF.

This clone was counted a single time. The chain recombines TRBV28 with TRBJ2-7; TRBD2 might be the D (5 bases). CDR1 and CDR2 (germline): MDHEN, SYDVKM. Trimming removed 2 bases at V and 2 bases at J, with 16 bases between. This CDR3 is 16 amino acids long. CDR3 loop: CASSLDGEQGPYEQYF. As DNA, the CDR3 is TGTGCCAGCAGTTTAGACGGGGAACAAGGACCCTACGAGCAGTACTTC.